This is a list of T cell receptor beta chains from one sample in a study of T cell responses to AZD1222 COVID-19 vaccine. Profiling relied on immunoSEQ multiplex PCR, and the TCRdb table lists in-frame clones only, not all of them. The top ten hold 0.85% to 1.1% of the sample, which has approximately 150,000 clones, 87% seen once. Sequencing used peripheral blood, obtained 28 days after the second AZD1222 dose. The receptors were sampled from an adult who received the AZD1222 COVID-19 vaccine. The CDR3 runs from the conserved cysteine through the conserved F or W. The D gene is left open where the match is weak. For some rows the clone size is stated as once, few or many, or as a class when expanded; others skip it.

V gene	J gene	D gene	clone size	CDR3 protein	CDR3 DNA
TRBV19	TRBJ1-2	TRBD1	NA	CASTTDRGGYGYTF	TGTGCCAGTACCACGGACAGGGGGGGGTATGGCTACACCTTC
TRBV5-4	TRBJ2-5	TRBD2	once	CASSLTSGGETQYF	TGTGCCAGCAGCTTGACTAGCGGGGGTGAGACCCAGTACTTC
TRBV5-6	TRBJ1-1	NA	once	CASSLGGRLNTEAFF	TGTGCCAGCAGCTTGGGGGGGAGACTGAACACTGAAGCTTTCTTT
TRBV4-2	TRBJ1-4	NA	NA	CASSQGNGGPTNEKLFF	TGTGCCAGCAGCCAAGGAAATGGGGGACCAACTAATGAAAAACTGTTTTTT
TRBV5-1	TRBJ1-2	TRBD1	NA	CASSPAGQTHNYGYTF	TGCGCCAGCAGCCCGGCGGGACAGACCCATAACTATGGCTACACCTTC
TRBV12-5	TRBJ1-5	NA	few	CASGTGWEPQHF	TGTGCTAGTGGTACGGGATGGGAGCCCCAGCATTTT
TRBV7-6	TRBJ1-1	NA	once	CASSLVGGFEAFF	TGTGCCAGCAGCCTAGTGGGGGGTTTCGAAGCTTTCTTT
TRBV5-1	TRBJ2-7	NA	NA	CASTPLKDSYEQYF	TGCGCCAGCACACCCCTTAAGGACAGCTACGAGCAGTACTTC
TRBV6-5	TRBJ2-7	TRBD1	NA	CASSQGDDYEQYF	TGTGCCAGCAGTCAGGGGGATGACTACGAGCAGTACTTC
TRBV6-5	TRBJ1-1	NA	NA	CASSDVLMGPEAFF	TGTGCCAGCAGCGACGTTTTAATGGGACCTGAAGCTTTCTTT
TRBV6-2/TRBV6-3	TRBJ2-3	TRBD1	NA	CASSSQGRSTDTQYF	TGTGCCAGCAGTTCACAGGGGCGCAGCACAGATACGCAGTATTTT
TRBV2	TRBJ2-7	NA	NA	CASRPTVGFPYEQYF	TGTGCCAGCAGACCGACAGTAGGATTTCCCTACGAGCAGTACTTC
TRBV3-1/TRBV3-2	TRBJ1-2	TRBD1	NA	CASRQSGDRVTNYGYTF	TGTGCCAGCAGACAAAGTGGAGACAGGGTTACTAACTATGGCTACACCTTC
TRBV5-1	TRBJ2-5	TRBD1	NA	CASSAPGQGSEETQYF	TGCGCCAGCAGCGCACCGGGACAGGGGAGCGAAGAGACCCAGTACTTC
TRBV5-1	TRBJ2-3	NA	NA	CASSLTPGTTDTQYF	TGCGCCAGCAGCTTAACGCCCGGGACCACAGATACGCAGTATTTT
TRBV5-4	TRBJ2-7	NA	NA	CASSLRGTLTYEQYF	TGTGCCAGCAGCTTACGGGGGACCCTTACCTACGAGCAGTACTTC
TRBV6-1	TRBJ2-2	NA	NA	CASSEVQGGHSTGELFF	TGTGCCAGCAGTGAAGTGCAGGGGGGCCATAGCACCGGGGAGCTGTTTTTT
TRBV11-2	TRBJ2-7	TRBD2	NA	CASSLVAGGTYEQYF	TGTGCCAGCAGCTTAGTAGCGGGGGGGACCTACGAGCAGTACTTC
TRBV10-1	TRBJ1-1	TRBD1	once	CASSRDRGHGTEAFF	TGCGCCAGCAGTAGGGACAGGGGGCATGGGACTGAAGCTTTCTTT
TRBV10-3	TRBJ2-7	NA	NA	CAISESTVERQYF	TGTGCCATCAGTGAGTCGACAGTGGAACGGCAGTACTTC
TRBV3-1/TRBV3-2	TRBJ1-1	NA	NA	CASSQVWAFF	TGTGCCAGCAGCCAAGTCTGGGCTTTCTTT
TRBV5-1	TRBJ1-2	TRBD1	NA	CASSRGQGISGYTF	TGCGCCAGCAGCCGCGGACAGGGGATTTCGGGCTACACCTTC
TRBV5-6	TRBJ1-1	NA	NA	CASSYPGRRGNTEAFF	TGTGCCAGCAGCTATCCGGGACGCAGGGGGAACACTGAAGCTTTCTTT
TRBV19	TRBJ1-1	NA	once	CASSIRRPRVGPTNTEAFF	TGTGCCAGTAGTATACGGAGGCCAAGGGTGGGACCAACGAACACTGAAGCTTTCTTT
TRBV12-3/TRBV12-4	TRBJ2-5	NA	NA	CASSIDGEKTQYF	TGTGCCAGCAGCATCGACGGTGAGAAGACCCAGTACTTC
TRBV5-6	TRBJ2-1	NA	NA	CASSPTLLLARGYYNEQFF	TGTGCCAGCAGCCCTACTTTACTCCTAGCCAGGGGATACTACAATGAGCAGTTCTTC
TRBV28	TRBJ1-2	NA	NA	CAIRVTGYYGYTF	TGTGCCATCCGGGTGACAGGCTACTATGGCTACACCTTC
TRBV4-3	TRBJ1-5	NA	once	CASSQGVGQPQHF	TGCGCCAGCAGCCAAGGGGTGGGTCAGCCCCAGCATTTT
TRBV7-2	TRBJ2-1	TRBD1	NA	CASSPGTGWMLPFF	TGTGCCAGCAGCCCAGGGACAGGGTGGATGTTACCGTTCTTC
TRBV10-3	TRBJ2-3	TRBD2	NA	CAISRTSGGASSTDTQYF	TGTGCCATCAGTCGGACTAGCGGGGGGGCCAGCTCCACAGATACGCAGTATTTT
TRBV25-1	TRBJ2-7	NA	few	CASSPLGYEQYF	TGTGCCAGCAGTCCATTGGGGTACGAGCAGTACTTC
TRBV12-3/TRBV12-4	TRBJ1-1	TRBD1	NA	CASSLYRGTEAFF	TGTGCCAGCAGTTTGTACAGGGGCACTGAAGCTTTCTTT
TRBV20-1	TRBJ2-5	NA	NA	CSAYRTAAQYF	TGCAGTGCTTACAGGACTGCGGCCCAGTACTTC
TRBV4-3	TRBJ2-1	TRBD2	NA	CASSQALAGSSYNEQFF	TGCGCCAGCAGCCAAGCCTTAGCGGGGAGCTCCTACAATGAGCAGTTCTTC
TRBV19	TRBJ1-5	NA	NA	CASGTRPGFGQGQPQHF	TGTGCCAGTGGGACGAGGCCCGGGTTTGGCCAGGGTCAGCCCCAGCATTTT